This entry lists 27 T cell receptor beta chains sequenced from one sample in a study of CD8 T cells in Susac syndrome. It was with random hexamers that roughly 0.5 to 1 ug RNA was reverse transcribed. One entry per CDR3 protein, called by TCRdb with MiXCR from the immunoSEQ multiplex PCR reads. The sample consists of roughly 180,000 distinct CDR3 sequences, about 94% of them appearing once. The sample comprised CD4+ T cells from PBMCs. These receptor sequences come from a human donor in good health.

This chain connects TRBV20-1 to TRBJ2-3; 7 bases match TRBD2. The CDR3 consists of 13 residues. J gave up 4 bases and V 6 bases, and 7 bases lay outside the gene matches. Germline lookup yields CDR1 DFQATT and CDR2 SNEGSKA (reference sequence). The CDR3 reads CSARPSGADTQYF. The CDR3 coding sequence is TGCAGTGCCCGGCCGAGCGGGGCAGATACGCAGTATTTT.

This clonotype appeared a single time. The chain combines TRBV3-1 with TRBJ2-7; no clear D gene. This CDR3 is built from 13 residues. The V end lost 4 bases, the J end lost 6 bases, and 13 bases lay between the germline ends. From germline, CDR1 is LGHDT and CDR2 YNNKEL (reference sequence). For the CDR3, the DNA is TGTGCCAGCAGCCTCGGTAGGGCGCGCGAGCAGTACTTC. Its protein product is CASSLGRAREQYF.

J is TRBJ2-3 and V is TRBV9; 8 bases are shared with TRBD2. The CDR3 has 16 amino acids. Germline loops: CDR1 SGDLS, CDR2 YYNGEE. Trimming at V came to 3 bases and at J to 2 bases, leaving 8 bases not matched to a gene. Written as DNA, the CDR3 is TGTGCCAGCAGCGCCCGCGCGGGGGGCCCCACAGATACGCAGTATTTT. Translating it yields CASSARAGGPTDTQYF.

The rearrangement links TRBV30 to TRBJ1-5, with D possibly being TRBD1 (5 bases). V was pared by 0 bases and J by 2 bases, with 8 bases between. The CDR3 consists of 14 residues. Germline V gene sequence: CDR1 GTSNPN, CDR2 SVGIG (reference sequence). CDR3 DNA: TGTGCCTGGAGTGTAGGACACGGCAATCAGCCCCAGCATTTT. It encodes CAWSVGHGNQPQHF.

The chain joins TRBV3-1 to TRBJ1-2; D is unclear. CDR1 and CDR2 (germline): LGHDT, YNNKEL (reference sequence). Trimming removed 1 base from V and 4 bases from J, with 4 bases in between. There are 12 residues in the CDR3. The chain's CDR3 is CASSQAVYGYTF. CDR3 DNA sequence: TGTGCCAGCAGCCAAGCAGTCTATGGCTACACCTTC.

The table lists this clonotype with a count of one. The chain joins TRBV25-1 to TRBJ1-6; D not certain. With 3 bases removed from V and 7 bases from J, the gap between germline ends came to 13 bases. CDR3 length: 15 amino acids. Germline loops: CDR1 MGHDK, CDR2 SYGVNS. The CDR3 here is CASSDTSPPNSPLHF. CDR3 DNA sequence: TGTGCCAGCAGTGATACAAGTCCCCCGAATTCACCCCTCCACTTT. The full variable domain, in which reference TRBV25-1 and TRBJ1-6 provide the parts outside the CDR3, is EADIYQTPRYLVIGTGKKITLECSQTMGHDKMYWYQQDPGMELHLIHYSYGVNSTEKGDLSSESTVSRIRTEHFPLTLESARPSHTSQYLCASSDTSPPNSPLHFGNGTRLTVT.

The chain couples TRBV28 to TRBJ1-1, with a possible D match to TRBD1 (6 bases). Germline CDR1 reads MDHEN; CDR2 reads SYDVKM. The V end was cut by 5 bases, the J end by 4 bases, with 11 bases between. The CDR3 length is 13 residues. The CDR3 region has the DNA TGTGCCAGCAGTCCAAGACAGGTCACTGAAGCTTTCTTT. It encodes CASSPRQVTEAFF.

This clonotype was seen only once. The CDR3 DNA follows: TGTGCCAGCAGCTACATCGACAGTGGTAATTCACCCCTCCACTTT. Translating it yields CASSYIDSGNSPLHF. This chain links TRBV6-5 with TRBJ1-6, with D perhaps matching TRBD1 (5 bases). The CDR3 consists of 15 residues. Per the germline V gene, CDR1 is MNHEY and CDR2 is SVGAGI. Trimming shortened V by 6 bases and J by 6 bases, and 15 bases separated the two germline ends.

The CDR3 reads CASSQIPGGRANTEAFF. The CDR3 DNA reads as TGTGCCAGCAGCCAAATTCCCGGTGGCAGGGCGAACACTGAAGCTTTCTTT. The V gene is TRBV3-1, the J gene TRBJ1-1; D might be TRBD1 (5 bases). This CDR3 contains 17 residues. The V and J ends lost 2 bases and 1 base respectively, with 17 bases between them. Germline CDR1 and CDR2: LGHDT and YNNKEL (reference sequence).

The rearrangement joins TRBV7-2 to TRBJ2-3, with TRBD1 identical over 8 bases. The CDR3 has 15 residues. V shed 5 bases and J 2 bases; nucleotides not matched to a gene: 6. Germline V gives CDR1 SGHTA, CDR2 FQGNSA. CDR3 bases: TGTGCCAGCAGCCCAGGGACAGGTCCCACAGATACGCAGTATTTT. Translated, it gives CASSPGTGPTDTQYF.

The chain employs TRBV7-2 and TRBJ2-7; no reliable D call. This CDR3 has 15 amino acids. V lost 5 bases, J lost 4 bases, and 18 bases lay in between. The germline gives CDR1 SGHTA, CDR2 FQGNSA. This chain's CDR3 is CASSPGPSAGYEQYF. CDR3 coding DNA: TGTGCCAGCAGCCCCGGACCCAGCGCCGGGTACGAGCAGTACTTC.

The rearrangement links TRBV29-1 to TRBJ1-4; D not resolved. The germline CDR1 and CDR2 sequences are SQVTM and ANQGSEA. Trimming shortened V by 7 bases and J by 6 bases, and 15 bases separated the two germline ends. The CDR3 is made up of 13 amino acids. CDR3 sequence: CSASGGVDEKLFF. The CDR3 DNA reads TGCAGCGCGAGCGGTGGGGTTGATGAAAAACTGTTTTTT.

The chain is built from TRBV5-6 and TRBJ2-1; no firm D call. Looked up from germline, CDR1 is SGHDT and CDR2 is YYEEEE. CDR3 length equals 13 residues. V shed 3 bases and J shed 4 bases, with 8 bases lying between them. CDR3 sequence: CASSSTLYNEQFF. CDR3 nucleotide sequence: TGTGCCAGCAGCTCGACCCTGTACAATGAGCAGTTCTTC. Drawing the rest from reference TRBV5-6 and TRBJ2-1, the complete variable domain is DAGVTQSPTHLIKTRGQQVTLRCSPKSGHDTVSWYQQALGQGPQFIFQYYEEEERQRGNFPDRFSGHQFPNYSSELNVNALLLGDSALYLCASSSTLYNEQFFGPGTRLTVL.

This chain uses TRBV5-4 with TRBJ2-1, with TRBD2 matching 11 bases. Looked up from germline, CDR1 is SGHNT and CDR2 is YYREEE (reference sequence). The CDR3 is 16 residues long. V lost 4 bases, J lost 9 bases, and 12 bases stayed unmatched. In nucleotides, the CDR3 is TGTGCCAGCAGCCCCCGGACTAGCGGGCCCTCCGGTGAGCAGTTCTTC. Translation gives CASSPRTSGPSGEQFF.

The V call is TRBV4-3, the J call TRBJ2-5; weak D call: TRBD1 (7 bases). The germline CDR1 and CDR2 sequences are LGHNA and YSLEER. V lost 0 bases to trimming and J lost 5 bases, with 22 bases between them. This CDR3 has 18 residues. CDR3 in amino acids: CASSQDLSRGEVIETQYF. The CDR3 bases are TGCGCCAGCAGCCAAGACCTCTCCAGGGGGGAGGTTATCGAGACCCAGTACTTC.

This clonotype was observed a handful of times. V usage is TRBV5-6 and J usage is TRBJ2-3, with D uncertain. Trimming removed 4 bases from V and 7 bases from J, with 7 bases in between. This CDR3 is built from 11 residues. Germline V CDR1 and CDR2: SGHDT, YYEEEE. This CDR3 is CASSLSNTQYF. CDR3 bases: TGTGCCAGCAGCCTCAGCAATACGCAGTATTTT.

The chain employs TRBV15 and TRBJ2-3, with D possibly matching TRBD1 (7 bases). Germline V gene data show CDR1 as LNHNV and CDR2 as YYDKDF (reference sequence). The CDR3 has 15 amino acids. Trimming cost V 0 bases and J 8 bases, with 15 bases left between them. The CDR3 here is CATSRDTQGGGTQYF. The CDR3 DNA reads TGTGCCACCAGCAGAGATACCCAGGGGGGAGGTACGCAGTATTTT.

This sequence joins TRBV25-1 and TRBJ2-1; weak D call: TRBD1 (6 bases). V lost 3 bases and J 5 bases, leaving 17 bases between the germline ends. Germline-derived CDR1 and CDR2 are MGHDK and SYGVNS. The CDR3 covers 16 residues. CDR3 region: CASSDSTRTADNEQFF. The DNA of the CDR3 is TGTGCCAGCAGTGATAGCACCAGGACAGCCGACAATGAGCAGTTCTTC.

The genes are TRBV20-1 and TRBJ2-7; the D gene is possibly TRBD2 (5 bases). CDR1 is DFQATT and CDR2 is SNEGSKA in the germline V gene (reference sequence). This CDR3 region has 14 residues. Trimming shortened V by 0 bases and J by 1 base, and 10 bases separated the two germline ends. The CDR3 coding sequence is TGCAGTGCTAGAGATCCCCGGGGTTCCTACGAGCAGTACTTC. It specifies CSARDPRGSYEQYF.

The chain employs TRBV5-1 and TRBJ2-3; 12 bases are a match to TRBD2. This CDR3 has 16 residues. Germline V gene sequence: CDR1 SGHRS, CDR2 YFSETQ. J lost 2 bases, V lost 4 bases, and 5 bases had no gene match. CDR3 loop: CASSTGLAGNTDTQYF. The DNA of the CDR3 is TGCGCCAGCAGCACGGGACTAGCGGGCAACACAGATACGCAGTATTTT.

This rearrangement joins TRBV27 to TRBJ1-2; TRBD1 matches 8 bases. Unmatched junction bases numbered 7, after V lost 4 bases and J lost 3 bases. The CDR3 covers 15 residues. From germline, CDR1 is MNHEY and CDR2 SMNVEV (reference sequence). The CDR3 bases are TGTGCCAGCAGTTCCTACAGGGGGGGTGACTATGGCTACACCTTC. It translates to CASSSYRGGDYGYTF.

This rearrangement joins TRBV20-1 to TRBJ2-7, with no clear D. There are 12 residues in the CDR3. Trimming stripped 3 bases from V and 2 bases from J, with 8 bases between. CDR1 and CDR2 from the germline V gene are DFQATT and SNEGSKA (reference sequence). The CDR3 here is CSASSATYEQYF. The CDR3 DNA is TGCAGTGCTAGTTCAGCTACCTACGAGCAGTACTTC.

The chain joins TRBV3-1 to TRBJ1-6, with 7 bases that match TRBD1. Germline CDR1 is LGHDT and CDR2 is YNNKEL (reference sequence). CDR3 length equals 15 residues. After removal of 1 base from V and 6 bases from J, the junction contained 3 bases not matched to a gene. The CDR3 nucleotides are TGTGCCAGCAGCCAAGTGAGACAGGGTAATTCACCCCTCCACTTT. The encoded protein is CASSQVRQGNSPLHF.

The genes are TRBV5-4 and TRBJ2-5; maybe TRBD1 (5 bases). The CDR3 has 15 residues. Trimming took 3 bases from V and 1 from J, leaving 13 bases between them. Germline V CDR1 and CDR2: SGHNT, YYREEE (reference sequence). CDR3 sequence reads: CASSSDRGLQETQYF. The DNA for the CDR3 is TGTGCCAGCAGCTCGGATAGGGGTCTCCAAGAGACCCAGTACTTC.

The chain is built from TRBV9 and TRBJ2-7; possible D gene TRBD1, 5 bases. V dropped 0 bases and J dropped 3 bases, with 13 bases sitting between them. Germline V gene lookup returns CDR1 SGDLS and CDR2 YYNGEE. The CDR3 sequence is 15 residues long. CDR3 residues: CASSVGGRMGYEQYF. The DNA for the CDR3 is TGTGCCAGCAGCGTAGGGGGCAGGATGGGCTACGAGCAGTACTTC.

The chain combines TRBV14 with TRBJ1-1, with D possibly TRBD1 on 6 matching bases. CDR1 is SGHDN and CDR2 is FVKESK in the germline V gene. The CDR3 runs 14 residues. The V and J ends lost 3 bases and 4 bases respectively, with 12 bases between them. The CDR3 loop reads CASSHYGGGTEAFF. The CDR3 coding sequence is TGTGCCAGCAGCCACTATGGGGGCGGCACTGAAGCTTTCTTT.

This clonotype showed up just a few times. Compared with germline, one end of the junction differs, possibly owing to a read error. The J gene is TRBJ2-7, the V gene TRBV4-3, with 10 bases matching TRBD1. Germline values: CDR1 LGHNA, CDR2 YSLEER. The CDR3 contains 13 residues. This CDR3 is CASSQDRGNEQYF. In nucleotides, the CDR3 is TGTGCCAGCAGCCAGGACAGGGGGAACGAGCAGTACTTC.